The clone carrying this T cell receptor (beta chain) was recorded once. Its antigen is as yet unknown. Between the trimmed V and J ends, which lost 6 bases and 3 bases, there was a span of 10 bases. The CDR3 contains 14 residues. CDR1 is KGHDR, CDR2 SFDVKD, per germline. The data were taken from a study of vaccination and CD4 T cells after COVID-19. Treatment indicated: roughly ten-day PBMC culture with coronavirus spike peptide pools or control peptides (ViraFEST assay). Investigators obtained the unexposed donor's CD4+ T cells before the COVID-19 pandemic (2011-2018). ViraFEST stimulated the growth of antigen-specific T cells using peptide pools and subsequently profiled their TCRs by sequencing. Cultured CD4+ T cell DNA underwent sequencing with the Oncomine TCR Beta short-read assay. TCRdb passed the PCR reads through MiXCR, listing each CDR3 protein once. The data contain roughly 8,400 distinct CDR3 sequences, roughly 44% of them singletons.

The receptor's source is a human donor in good health. The sequenced sample was CD4+ T cells from blood, cultured in vitro. The chain combines TRBV24-1 with TRBJ2-2; maybe TRBD1 (5 bases). This chain's CDR3 is CATSYRSHTGELFF. The CDR3 DNA follows: TGTGCCACCAGTTACAGGAGTCACACCGGGGAGCTGTTTTTT.